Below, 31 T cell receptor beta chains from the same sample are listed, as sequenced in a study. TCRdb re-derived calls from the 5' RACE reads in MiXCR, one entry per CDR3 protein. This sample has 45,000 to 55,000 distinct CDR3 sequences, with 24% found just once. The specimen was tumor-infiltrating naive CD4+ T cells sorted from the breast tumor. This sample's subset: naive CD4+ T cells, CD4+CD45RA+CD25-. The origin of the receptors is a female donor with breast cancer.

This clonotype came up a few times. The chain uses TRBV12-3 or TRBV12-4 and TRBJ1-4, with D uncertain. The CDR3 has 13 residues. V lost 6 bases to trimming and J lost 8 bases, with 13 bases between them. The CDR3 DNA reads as TGTGCCAGCAGAATGGTTGTAGGGGAAAAACTGTTTTTT. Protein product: CASRMVVGEKLFF.

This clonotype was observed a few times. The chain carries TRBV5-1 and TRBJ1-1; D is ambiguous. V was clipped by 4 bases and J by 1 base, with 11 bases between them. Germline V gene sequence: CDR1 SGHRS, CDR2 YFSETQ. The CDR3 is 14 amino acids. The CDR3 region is CASSVGGRNTEAFF. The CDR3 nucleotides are TGCGCCAGCAGCGTGGGTGGTCGGAACACTGAAGCTTTCTTT. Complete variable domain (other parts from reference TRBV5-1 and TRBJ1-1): KAGVTQTPRYLIKTRGQQVTLSCSPISGHRSVSWYQQTPGQGLQFLFEYFSETQRNKGNFPGRFSGRQFSNSRSEMNVSTLELGDSALYLCASSVGGRNTEAFFGQGTRLTVV.

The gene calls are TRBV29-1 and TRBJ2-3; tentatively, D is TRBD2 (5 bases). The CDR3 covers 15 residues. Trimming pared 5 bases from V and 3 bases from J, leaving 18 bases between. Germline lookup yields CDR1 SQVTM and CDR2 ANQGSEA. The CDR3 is CSVQRVGVGTDTQYF. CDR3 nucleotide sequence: TGCAGCGTTCAAAGGGTGGGAGTAGGAACAGATACGCAGTATTTT.

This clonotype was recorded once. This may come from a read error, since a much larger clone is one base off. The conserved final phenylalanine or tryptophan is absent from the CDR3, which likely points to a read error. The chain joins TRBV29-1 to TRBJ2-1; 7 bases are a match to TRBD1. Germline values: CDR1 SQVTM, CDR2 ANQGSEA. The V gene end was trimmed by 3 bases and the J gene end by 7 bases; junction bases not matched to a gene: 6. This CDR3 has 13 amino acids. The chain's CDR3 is CSVDDRVTNEQFC. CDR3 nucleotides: TGCAGCGTTGACGACAGGGTTACGAATGAGCAGTTCTGC.

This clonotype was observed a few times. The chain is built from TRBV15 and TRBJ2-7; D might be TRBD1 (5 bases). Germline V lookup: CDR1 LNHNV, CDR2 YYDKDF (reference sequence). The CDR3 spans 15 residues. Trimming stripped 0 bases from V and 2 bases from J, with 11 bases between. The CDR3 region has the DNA TGTGCCACCAGCAGAGATCTGGTCAGGGCCTACGAGCAGTACTTC. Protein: CATSRDLVRAYEQYF.

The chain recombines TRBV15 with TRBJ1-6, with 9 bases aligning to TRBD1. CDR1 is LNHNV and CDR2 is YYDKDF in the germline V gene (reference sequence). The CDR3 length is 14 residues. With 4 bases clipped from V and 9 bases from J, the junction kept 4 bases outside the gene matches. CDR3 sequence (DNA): TGTGCCACCAGCACGGACAGGGGAGGTTCACCCCTCCACTTT. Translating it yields CATSTDRGGSPLHF.

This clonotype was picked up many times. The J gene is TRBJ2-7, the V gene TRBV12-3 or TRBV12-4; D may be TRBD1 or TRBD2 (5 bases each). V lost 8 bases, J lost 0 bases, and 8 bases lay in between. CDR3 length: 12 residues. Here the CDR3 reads CASRDGSYEQYF. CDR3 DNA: TGTGCCAGCCGGGACGGCTCCTACGAGCAGTACTTC.

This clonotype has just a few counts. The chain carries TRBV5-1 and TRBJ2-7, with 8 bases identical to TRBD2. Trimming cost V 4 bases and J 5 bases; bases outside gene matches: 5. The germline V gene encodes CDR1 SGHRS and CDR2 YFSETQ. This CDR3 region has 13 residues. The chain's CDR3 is CASSRNSGDEQYF. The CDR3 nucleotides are TGCGCCAGCAGCAGAAATAGCGGGGACGAGCAGTACTTC.

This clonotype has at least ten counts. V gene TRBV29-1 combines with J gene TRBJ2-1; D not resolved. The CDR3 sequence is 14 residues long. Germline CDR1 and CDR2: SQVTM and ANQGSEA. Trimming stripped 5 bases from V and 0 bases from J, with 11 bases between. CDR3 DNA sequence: TGCAGCGTTTCGGGCGGAATCTCCTACAATGAGCAGTTCTTC. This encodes CSVSGGISYNEQFF.

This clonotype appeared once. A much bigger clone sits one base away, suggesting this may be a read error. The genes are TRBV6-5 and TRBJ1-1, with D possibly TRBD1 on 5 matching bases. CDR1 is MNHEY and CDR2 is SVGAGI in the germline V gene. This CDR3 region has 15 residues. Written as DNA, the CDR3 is TGTGCCGGCAGTTACCCCGGGGCAGGCGGCACTGAAGCTTTCTTT. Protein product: CAGSYPGAGGTEAFF.

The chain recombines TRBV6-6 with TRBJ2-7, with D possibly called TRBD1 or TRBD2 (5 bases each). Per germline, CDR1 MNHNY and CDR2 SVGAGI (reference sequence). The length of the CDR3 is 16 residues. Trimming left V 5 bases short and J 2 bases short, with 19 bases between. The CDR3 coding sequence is TGTGCCAGCAGTACCTCTCGGGGCACCACACCCTACGAGCAGTACTTC. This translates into CASSTSRGTTPYEQYF.

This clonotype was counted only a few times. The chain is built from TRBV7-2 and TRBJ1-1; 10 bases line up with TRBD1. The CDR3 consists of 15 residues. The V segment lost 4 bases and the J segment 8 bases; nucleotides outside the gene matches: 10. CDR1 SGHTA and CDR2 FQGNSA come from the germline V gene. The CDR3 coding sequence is TGTGCCAGCAGCTCCGCGGGACAGGGGTATAAGGAAGCTTTCTTT. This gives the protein CASSSAGQGYKEAFF.

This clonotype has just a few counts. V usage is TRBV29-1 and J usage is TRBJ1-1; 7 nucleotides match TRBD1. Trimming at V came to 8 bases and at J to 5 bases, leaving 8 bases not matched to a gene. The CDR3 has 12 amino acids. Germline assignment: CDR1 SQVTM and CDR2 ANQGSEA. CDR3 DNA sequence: TGCAGCTTCCGCAGGGGGATAACTGAAGCTTTCTTT. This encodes CSFRRGITEAFF.

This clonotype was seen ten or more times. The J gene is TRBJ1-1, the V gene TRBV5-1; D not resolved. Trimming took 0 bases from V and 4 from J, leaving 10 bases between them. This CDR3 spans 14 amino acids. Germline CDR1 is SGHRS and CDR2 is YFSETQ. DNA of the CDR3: TGCGCCAGCAGCTTGGCCGGTCCCTTCACTGAAGCTTTCTTT. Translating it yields CASSLAGPFTEAFF.

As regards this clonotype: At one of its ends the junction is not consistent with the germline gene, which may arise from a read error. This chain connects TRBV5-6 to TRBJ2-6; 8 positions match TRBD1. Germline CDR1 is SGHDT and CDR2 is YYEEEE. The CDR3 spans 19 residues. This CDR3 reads CASSLRTGWTSSGANGLTF. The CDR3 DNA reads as TGTGCCAGCAGCCTAAGGACAGGGTGGACGAGCTCTGGGGCCAACGGCCTGACTTTC.

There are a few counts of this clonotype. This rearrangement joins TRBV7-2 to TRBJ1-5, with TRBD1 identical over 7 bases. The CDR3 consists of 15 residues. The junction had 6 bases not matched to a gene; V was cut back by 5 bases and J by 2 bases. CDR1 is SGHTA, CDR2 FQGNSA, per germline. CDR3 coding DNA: TGTGCCAGCAGCACCGGGACAGTTCGCAATCAGCCCCAGCATTTT. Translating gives CASSTGTVRNQPQHF.

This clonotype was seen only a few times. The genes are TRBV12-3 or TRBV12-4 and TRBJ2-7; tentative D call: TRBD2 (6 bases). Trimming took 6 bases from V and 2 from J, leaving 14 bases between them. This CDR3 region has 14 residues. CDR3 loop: CASRPTTRTYEQYF. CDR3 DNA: TGTGCCAGCAGACCTACGACTAGGACCTACGAGCAGTACTTC.

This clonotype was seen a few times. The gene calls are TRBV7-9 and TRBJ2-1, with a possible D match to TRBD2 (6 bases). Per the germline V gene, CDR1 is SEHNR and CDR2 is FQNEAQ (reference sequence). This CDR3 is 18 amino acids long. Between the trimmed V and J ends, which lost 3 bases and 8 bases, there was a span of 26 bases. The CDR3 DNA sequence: TGTGCCAGCAGCTTGGCAGACACAGCTGCGGGAACCGCCCATGAGCAGTTCTTC. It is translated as CASSLADTAAGTAHEQFF.

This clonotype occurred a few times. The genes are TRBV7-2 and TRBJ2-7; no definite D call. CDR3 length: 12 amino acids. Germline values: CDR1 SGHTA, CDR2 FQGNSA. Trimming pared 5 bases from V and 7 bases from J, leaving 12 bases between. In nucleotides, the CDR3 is TGTGCCAGCAGCACGCCTTATCGGGAGCAGTACTTC. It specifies CASSTPYREQYF.

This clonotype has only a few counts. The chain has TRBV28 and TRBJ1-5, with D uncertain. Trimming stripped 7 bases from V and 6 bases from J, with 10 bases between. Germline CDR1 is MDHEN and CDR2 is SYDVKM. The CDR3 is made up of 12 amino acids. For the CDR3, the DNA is TGTGCCAGCAACCGGGCTGGTCAGCCCCAGCATTTT. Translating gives CASNRAGQPQHF.

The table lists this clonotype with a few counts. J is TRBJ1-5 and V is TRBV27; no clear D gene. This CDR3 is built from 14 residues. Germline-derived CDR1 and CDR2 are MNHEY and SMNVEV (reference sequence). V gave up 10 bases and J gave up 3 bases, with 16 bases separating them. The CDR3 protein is CATKIAGLNQPQHF. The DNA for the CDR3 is TGTGCCACAAAAATAGCGGGCCTCAATCAGCCCCAGCATTTT.

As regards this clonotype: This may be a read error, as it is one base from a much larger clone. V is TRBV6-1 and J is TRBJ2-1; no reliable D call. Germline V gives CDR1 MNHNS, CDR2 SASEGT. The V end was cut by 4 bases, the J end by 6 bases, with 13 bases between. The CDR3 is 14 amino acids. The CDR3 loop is CASSVSAGVNEQFF. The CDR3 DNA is TGTGCCAGCAGTGTTTCCGCCGGAGTCAATGAGCAGTTCTTC.

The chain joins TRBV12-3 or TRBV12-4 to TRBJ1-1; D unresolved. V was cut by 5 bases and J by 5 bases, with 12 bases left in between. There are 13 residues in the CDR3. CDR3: CASSRMEATEAFF. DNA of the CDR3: TGTGCCAGCAGTCGGATGGAAGCTACTGAAGCTTTCTTT.

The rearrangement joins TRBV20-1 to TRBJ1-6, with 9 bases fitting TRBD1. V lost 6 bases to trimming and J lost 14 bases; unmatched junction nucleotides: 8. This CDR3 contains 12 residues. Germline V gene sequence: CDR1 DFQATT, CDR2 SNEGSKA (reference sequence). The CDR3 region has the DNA TGCAGTGCAGCAGGGACAGGGAGGTCCCTCCACTTT. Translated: CSAAGTGRSLHF.

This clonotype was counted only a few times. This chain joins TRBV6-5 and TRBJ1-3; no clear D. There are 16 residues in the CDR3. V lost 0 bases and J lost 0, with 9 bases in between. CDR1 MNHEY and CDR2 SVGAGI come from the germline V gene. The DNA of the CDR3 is TGTGCCAGCAGTTACTCAGCGCACAGCTCTGGAAACACCATATATTTT. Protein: CASSYSAHSSGNTIYF.

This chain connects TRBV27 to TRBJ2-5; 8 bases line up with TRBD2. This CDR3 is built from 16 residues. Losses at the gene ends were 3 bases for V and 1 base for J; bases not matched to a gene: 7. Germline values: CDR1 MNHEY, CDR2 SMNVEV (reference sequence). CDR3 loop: CASSLSPSGFQETQYF. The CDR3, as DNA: TGTGCCAGCAGTTTGTCACCTAGCGGGTTCCAAGAGACCCAGTACTTC.

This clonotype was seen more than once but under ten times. The CDR3 loop is CASSLLEETQYF. The CDR3 DNA reads TGTGCCAGCAGTTTATTAGAAGAGACCCAGTACTTC. This rearrangement joins TRBV12-3 or TRBV12-4 to TRBJ2-5; no definite D call. Trimming shortened V by 2 bases and J by 3 bases, and 4 bases separated the two germline ends. CDR3 length: 12 amino acids.

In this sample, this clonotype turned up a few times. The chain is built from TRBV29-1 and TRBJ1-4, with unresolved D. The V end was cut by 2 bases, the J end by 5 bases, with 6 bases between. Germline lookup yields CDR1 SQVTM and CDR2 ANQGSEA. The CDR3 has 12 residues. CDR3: CSVEKGNEKLFF. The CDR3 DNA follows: TGCAGCGTTGAAAAGGGAAATGAAAAACTGTTTTTT.

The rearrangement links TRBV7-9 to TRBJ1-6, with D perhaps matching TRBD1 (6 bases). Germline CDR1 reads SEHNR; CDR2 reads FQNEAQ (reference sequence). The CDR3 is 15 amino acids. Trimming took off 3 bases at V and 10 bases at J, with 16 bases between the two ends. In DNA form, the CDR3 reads TGTGCCAGCAGCTTGATCACGGGGGCTTGGTCACCCCTCCACTTT. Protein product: CASSLITGAWSPLHF.

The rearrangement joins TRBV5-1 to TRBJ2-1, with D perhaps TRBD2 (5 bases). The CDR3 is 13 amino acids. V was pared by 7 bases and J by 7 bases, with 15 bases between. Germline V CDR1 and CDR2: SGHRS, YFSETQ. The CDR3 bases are TGCGCCAGCGCAACCCGAGAGGGTAATGAGCAGTTCTTC. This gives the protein CASATREGNEQFF.

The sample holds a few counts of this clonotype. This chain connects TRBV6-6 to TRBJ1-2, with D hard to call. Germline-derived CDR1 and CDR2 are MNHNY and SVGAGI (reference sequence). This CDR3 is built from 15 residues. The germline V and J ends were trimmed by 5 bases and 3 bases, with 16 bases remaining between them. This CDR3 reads CASSKNSFNDYGYTF. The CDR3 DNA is TGTGCCAGCAGTAAAAACTCCTTCAATGACTATGGCTACACCTTC.